These 32 T cell receptor beta chains came from one sample sequenced in a study of T-cell memory formation after mild COVID-19 (dated by TCRdb to the early 2020s). The library was produced with 5' RACE. Sequencing took place on an Illumina NovaSeq 6000. The public reads were run again by TCRdb, first through fastp at Q25 and then through MiXCR, and only productive beta chains were kept. Rows merge per CDR3 protein into single entries with the most common DNA and genes. The sample table holds about 560,000 distinct CDR3 sequences, of which roughly 17% were seen once. About 7.5% of the sample is in the top ten clones. The sample was PBMCs or a T cell subset sorted from them (not recorded which). The receptor set was obtained from an adult woman who had mild COVID-19 (a few samples of this study predate the infection). The sample titles of this study are shuffled in the database, so cell type and time point are left out; the donor was told from shared clones.

This clonotype has just a few counts. This chain links TRBV12-3 or TRBV12-4 with TRBJ2-7; possibly TRBD1 for D (6 bases). The CDR3 contains 13 residues. Trimming cost V 5 bases and J 3 bases, with 11 bases left between them. The CDR3 is CASSGDINYEQYF. CDR3 nucleotides: TGTGCCAGCAGTGGGGACATCAACTACGAGCAGTACTTC.

The chain uses TRBV4-1 and TRBJ2-3; 7 nucleotides match TRBD1. J gave up 5 bases and V 1 base, and 3 bases lay outside the gene matches. There are 14 residues in the CDR3. CDR1 is MGHRA and CDR2 is YSYEKL in the germline V gene. The CDR3 sequence is CASSQGQGRDTQYF. The DNA of the CDR3 is TGCGCCAGCAGCCAAGGACAGGGAAGAGATACGCAGTATTTT.

This clonotype has a handful of counts. The chain couples TRBV12-3 or TRBV12-4 to TRBJ2-5; unclear D gene. Trimming stripped 6 bases from V and 7 bases from J, with 15 bases between. The CDR3 length is 13 residues. The CDR3, as DNA: TGTGCCAGCAGCTTCCCGACGGACGGGACCCAGTACTTC. Its protein product is CASSFPTDGTQYF.

The J gene is TRBJ2-3, the V gene TRBV20-1; D gene uncertain. CDR1 and CDR2 (germline): DFQATT, SNEGSKA (reference sequence). This CDR3 has 14 residues. Trimming took off 4 bases at V and 1 base at J, with 12 bases between the two ends. CDR3 in amino acids: CSAKTGRGTDTQYF. The CDR3 DNA follows: TGCAGTGCTAAGACCGGGCGCGGCACAGATACGCAGTATTTT.

A few counts support this clonotype. V is TRBV18 and J is TRBJ1-6; TRBD1 matches 7 bases. From germline, CDR1 is KGHSH and CDR2 LQKENI. Trimming at V came to 1 base and at J to 14 bases, leaving 8 bases not matched to a gene. The CDR3 is 14 amino acids. The CDR3, as DNA: TGTGCCAGCTCACCACGAGACAGGGCCGGAGCCCTCCACTTT. Translation gives CASSPRDRAGALHF.

This clonotype was seen a few times. The chain is built from TRBV12-3 or TRBV12-4 and TRBJ1-1; TRBD1 might be the D (6 bases). V was shortened by 4 bases and J by 10 bases, with 13 bases between the two germline ends. The CDR3 extends over 12 amino acids. Here the CDR3 reads CASSSDSKSAFF. The CDR3 DNA is TGTGCCAGCAGTTCGGACAGTAAGTCAGCTTTCTTT.

The rearrangement uses TRBV12-3 or TRBV12-4 and TRBJ1-1, with 7 bases matching TRBD1. The CDR3 totals 14 residues. V shed 4 bases and J 2 bases; nucleotides not matched to a gene: 4. The CDR3, as DNA: TGTGCCAGCAGTTGGGACAGAGATAACACTGAAGCTTTCTTT. This gives the protein CASSWDRDNTEAFF.

This clonotype was seen repeatedly, ten times or more. Written as DNA, the CDR3 is TGTGCCAGCTCAGGCTCGGGACTAGTTCGCAATGAGCAGTTCTTC. Encoded protein: CASSGSGLVRNEQFF. The rearrangement links TRBV18 to TRBJ2-1, with 8 bases aligning to TRBD2. This CDR3 is 15 amino acids long. Germline lookup yields CDR1 KGHSH and CDR2 LQKENI. After removal of 5 bases from V and 6 bases from J, the junction contained 9 bases not matched to a gene.

The V and J genes are TRBV5-6 and TRBJ2-1; TRBD1 matches at 8 bases. The CDR3 is 14 residues long. The ends lost 4 bases at V and 3 bases at J; junction bases unmatched: 3. The germline CDR1 and CDR2 sequences are SGHDT and YYEEEE. This CDR3 reads CASSLQGDYNEQFF. The DNA for the CDR3 is TGTGCCAGCAGCCTACAGGGGGACTACAATGAGCAGTTCTTC. The variable domain in full, completed from reference TRBV5-6 and TRBJ2-1, reads DAGVTQSPTHLIKTRGQQVTLRCSPKSGHDTVSWYQQALGQGPQFIFQYYEEEERQRGNFPDRFSGHQFPNYSSELNVNALLLGDSALYLCASSLQGDYNEQFFGPGTRLTVL.

This clonotype came up a few times. This chain links TRBV11-3 with TRBJ2-2; 8 bases are a match to TRBD2. The CDR3 is 15 residues long. Per the germline V gene, CDR1 is SGHNT and CDR2 is YENEEA. Unmatched junction bases numbered 2, after V lost 2 bases and J lost 3 bases. CDR3 loop: CASSLRREDTGELFF. The CDR3 region has the DNA TGTGCCAGCAGCTTAAGGCGGGAGGACACCGGGGAGCTGTTTTTT.

The chain joins TRBV18 to TRBJ1-5; the match to TRBD1 covers 9 bases. The germline V gene has CDR1 KGHSH and CDR2 LQKENI. This CDR3 has 16 amino acids. The trim removed 3 bases at V and 1 base at J, leaving 4 bases unmatched. The CDR3, as DNA: TGTGCCAGCTCACCTGGGACAGGGTCGAGCAATCAGCCCCAGCATTTT. Amino acids: CASSPGTGSSNQPQHF.

The chain joins TRBV12-3 or TRBV12-4 to TRBJ1-2, with a possible D match to TRBD1 (6 bases). The CDR3 loop spans 13 amino acids. V was pared by 6 bases and J by 4 bases, with 12 bases between. The CDR3 region is CASSRDTFYGYTF. The CDR3 nucleotides are TGTGCCAGCAGCCGGGACACCTTCTATGGCTACACCTTC.

V is TRBV2 and J is TRBJ1-5; 8 bases map to TRBD1. V lost 7 bases to trimming and J lost 4 bases; unmatched junction nucleotides: 9. There are 15 residues in the CDR3. Germline V lookup: CDR1 SNHLY, CDR2 FYNNEI. The CDR3 spells CASTGQGVGNQPQHF. The CDR3 nucleotides read TGTGCCAGCACCGGACAGGGAGTAGGGAATCAGCCCCAGCATTTT.

The chain recombines TRBV5-5 with TRBJ1-2; D gene ambiguous. The V end lost 1 base, the J end lost 1 base, and 5 bases lay between the germline ends. This CDR3 has 13 amino acids. Germline V gene lookup returns CDR1 SGHKS and CDR2 YYEKEE (reference sequence). CDR3 in amino acids: CASSLLNNYGYTF. The CDR3 region has the DNA TGTGCCAGCAGCTTGCTGAATAACTATGGCTACACCTTC.

This chain connects TRBV4-2 to TRBJ2-7, with D possibly being TRBD2 (5 bases). Trimming pared 0 bases from V and 2 bases from J, leaving 8 bases between. Germline loops: CDR1 LGHNA, CDR2 YNFKEQ. This CDR3 region has 14 residues. The CDR3 coding sequence is TGTGCCAGCAGCCAAGAGTTAGCGACCTACGAGCAGTACTTC. It codes for CASSQELATYEQYF.

This clonotype was seen a handful of times. The chain links TRBV27 to TRBJ2-2, with TRBD1 matching 8 bases. With V trimmed by 5 bases and J by 4 bases, 3 bases remained unmatched. Germline V gives CDR1 MNHEY, CDR2 SMNVEV (reference sequence). CDR3 length: 14 residues. This chain's CDR3 is CASSHRGTTGELFF. CDR3 coding DNA: TGTGCCAGCAGTCACAGGGGGACCACCGGGGAGCTGTTTTTT.

The chain couples TRBV7-3 to TRBJ2-5; no definite D call. The V end lost 0 bases, the J end lost 0 bases, and 11 bases lay between the germline ends. This CDR3 is 16 amino acids long. Germline V gene sequence: CDR1 SGHTA, CDR2 FQGTGA. The CDR3 protein is CASSLTVSRNQETQYF. CDR3 in DNA: TGTGCCAGCAGCTTAACGGTCTCCCGCAACCAAGAGACCCAGTACTTC.

The chain links TRBV24-1 to TRBJ1-2; perhaps TRBD1 as D (5 bases). The germline CDR1 and CDR2 sequences are KGHDR and SFDVKD. V shed 3 bases and J shed 4 bases, with 11 bases lying between them. The CDR3 consists of 14 residues. The CDR3 region has the DNA TGTGCCACCAGTGATCCGGGACGGTTCTATGGCTACACCTTC. This translates into CATSDPGRFYGYTF.

The chain employs TRBV7-8 and TRBJ2-1; D assignment may be TRBD1 or TRBD2 (6 bases each). The V end was cut by 4 bases, the J end by 9 bases, with 16 bases between. The germline CDR1 and CDR2 sequences are SGHVS and FQNEAQ. CDR3 length equals 14 residues. The CDR3 is CASSSTGPGGEQFF. The CDR3 coding sequence is TGTGCCAGCAGCTCGACAGGACCCGGGGGTGAGCAGTTCTTC.

This clonotype has only a few counts. The V and J genes are TRBV14 and TRBJ2-3; D perhaps matches TRBD1 (5 bases). CDR1 is SGHDN and CDR2 is FVKESK in the germline V gene. There are 16 residues in the CDR3. V lost 1 base to trimming and J lost 0 bases, with 11 bases between them. The chain's CDR3 is CASSQGAGLSTDTQYF. The DNA of the CDR3 is TGTGCCAGCAGCCAAGGAGCAGGGTTGAGCACAGATACGCAGTATTTT.

The table lists this clonotype with a few counts. The chain recombines TRBV29-1 with TRBJ1-1, with D tentatively TRBD1 (5 bases). Per the germline V gene, CDR1 is SQVTM and CDR2 is ANQGSEA. The CDR3 runs to 14 residues. V was trimmed by 2 bases and J by 4 bases, leaving 14 bases between them. This CDR3 is CSVEIGSRGTEAFF. Written as DNA, the CDR3 is TGCAGCGTTGAAATAGGGTCGAGGGGCACTGAAGCTTTCTTT.

The chain employs TRBV5-1 and TRBJ2-1; 9 bases fit TRBD1. The CDR3 spans 16 residues. V lost 0 bases to trimming and J lost 6 bases; unmatched junction nucleotides: 7. Per germline, CDR1 SGHRS and CDR2 YFSETQ. The CDR3 loop is CASSLDRTGEVNEQFF. The CDR3 DNA follows: TGCGCCAGCAGCTTGGACAGGACAGGGGAAGTCAATGAGCAGTTCTTC.

The chain uses TRBV2 and TRBJ2-7, with 12 bases identical to TRBD2. Germline CDR1 reads SNHLY; CDR2 reads FYNNEI. With 4 bases clipped from V and 6 bases from J, the junction kept 7 bases outside the gene matches. The CDR3 loop spans 15 amino acids. CDR3 residues: CASSVRLAGAGEQYF. CDR3 in DNA: TGTGCCAGCAGTGTTCGACTAGCGGGAGCCGGCGAGCAGTACTTC. The variable domain in full, with the rest retrieved from reference TRBV2 and TRBJ2-7, is EPEVTQTPSHQVTQMGQEVILRCVPISNHLYFYWYRQILGQKVEFLVSFYNNEISEKSEIFDDQFSVERPDGSNFTLKIRSTKLEDSAMYFCASSVRLAGAGEQYFGPGTRLTVT.

Only a few counts were recorded for this clonotype. The chain combines TRBV5-4 with TRBJ1-5, with D uncertain. This CDR3 has 14 residues. V was pared by 1 base and J by 7 bases, with 12 bases between. Looked up from germline, CDR1 is SGHNT and CDR2 is YYREEE (reference sequence). The CDR3 here is CASSLWPGGQPQHF. CDR3 DNA: TGTGCCAGCAGCTTGTGGCCAGGCGGCCAGCCCCAGCATTTT.

The rearrangement links TRBV7-8 to TRBJ2-7; D is possibly TRBD2 (5 bases). Trimming stripped 4 bases from V and 6 bases from J, with 16 bases between. This CDR3 contains 14 residues. From germline, CDR1 is SGHVS and CDR2 FQNEAQ. As DNA, the CDR3 is TGTGCCAGCAGCTCGAGGGAGCTCGTAGTCGAGCAGTACTTC. It yields the protein CASSSRELVVEQYF. The whole variable domain, remainder taken from reference TRBV7-8 and TRBJ2-7, is GAGVSQSPRYKVAKRGQDVALRCDPISGHVSLFWYQQALGQGPEFLTYFQNEAQLDKSGLPSDRFFAERPEGSVSTLKIQRTQQEDSAVYLCASSSRELVVEQYFGPGTRLTVT.

The J gene is TRBJ2-5, the V gene TRBV7-9; D call uncertain. Germline CDR1 is SEHNR and CDR2 is FQNEAQ (reference sequence). CDR3 length equals 15 residues. Trimming cost V 3 bases and J 5 bases, with 16 bases left between them. This CDR3 is CASSFKSALEETQYF. Written as DNA, the CDR3 is TGTGCCAGCAGCTTTAAGAGCGCTCTGGAGGAGACCCAGTACTTC.

V and J are TRBV4-1 and TRBJ2-3, with a possible D match to TRBD2 (6 bases). The CDR3 totals 13 residues. Germline lookup yields CDR1 MGHRA and CDR2 YSYEKL. V was clipped by 2 bases and J by 8 bases, with 11 bases between them. CDR3 loop: CASSQWVGGTQYF. The CDR3 coding sequence is TGCGCCAGCAGCCAATGGGTCGGGGGTACGCAGTATTTT.

A few counts support this clonotype. V and J are TRBV4-3 and TRBJ2-2; D unclear. Germline V CDR1 and CDR2: LGHNA, YSLEER. Trimming cost V 0 bases and J 3 bases, with 8 bases left between them. The CDR3 spans 15 residues. The CDR3 here is CASSQDFRDTGELFF. CDR3 sequence (DNA): TGCGCCAGCAGCCAAGATTTTAGAGACACCGGGGAGCTGTTTTTT.

This clonotype was counted only a few times. The rearrangement links TRBV4-3 to TRBJ1-1, with a weak D call TRBD1 (5 bases). Trimming took 2 bases from V and 4 from J, leaving 17 bases between them. This CDR3 has 16 amino acids. Germline loops: CDR1 LGHNA, CDR2 YSLEER. Here the CDR3 reads CASSQRGEQGFTEAFF. The CDR3 region has the DNA TGCGCCAGCAGCCAAAGAGGTGAGCAGGGCTTCACTGAAGCTTTCTTT.

This clonotype has a handful of counts. This chain joins TRBV15 and TRBJ1-6; 8 bases match TRBD1. V lost 1 base and J lost 10; bases outside the gene matches: 9. The CDR3 runs 16 residues. Germline V CDR1 and CDR2: LNHNV, YYDKDF (reference sequence). CDR3 coding DNA: TGTGCCACCAGCAGAGGCCGGGACAGGACAAGGTCACCCCTCCACTTT. Protein sequence: CATSRGRDRTRSPLHF.

This chain connects TRBV7-9 to TRBJ2-7; possibly TRBD1 for D (7 bases). CDR1 is SEHNR, CDR2 FQNEAQ, per germline (reference sequence). Trimming stripped 4 bases from V and 2 bases from J, with 12 bases between. The CDR3 is 14 residues long. The CDR3 nucleotides are TGTGCCAGCAGCTCGGGGGACAGACCCTACGAGCAGTACTTC. Translated: CASSSGDRPYEQYF.

The rearrangement uses TRBV12-3 or TRBV12-4 and TRBJ2-1, with 8 bases aligning to TRBD2. This CDR3 is 17 amino acids long. V shed 2 bases, J shed 10 bases, and the junction held 16 bases outside the gene matches. Here the CDR3 DNA reads TGTGCCAGCAGTTTACGGGGGGGGTCCACAGGCAAAAGCGAGCAGTTCTTC. It codes for CASSLRGGSTGKSEQFF.